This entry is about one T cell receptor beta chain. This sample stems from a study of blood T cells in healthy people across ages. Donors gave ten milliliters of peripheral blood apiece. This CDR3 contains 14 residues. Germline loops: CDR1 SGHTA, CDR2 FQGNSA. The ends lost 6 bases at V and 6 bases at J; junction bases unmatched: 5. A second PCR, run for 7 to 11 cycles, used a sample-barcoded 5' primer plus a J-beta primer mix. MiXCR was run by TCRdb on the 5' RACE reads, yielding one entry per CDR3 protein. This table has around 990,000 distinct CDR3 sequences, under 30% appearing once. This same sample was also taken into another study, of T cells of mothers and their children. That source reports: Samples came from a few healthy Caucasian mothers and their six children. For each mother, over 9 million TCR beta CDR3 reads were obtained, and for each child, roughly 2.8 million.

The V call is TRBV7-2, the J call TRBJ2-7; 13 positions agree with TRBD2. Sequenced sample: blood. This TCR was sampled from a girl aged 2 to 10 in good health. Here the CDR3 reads CASSKLAGGPEQYF. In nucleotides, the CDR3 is TGTGCCAGCAGTAAACTAGCGGGGGGGCCCGAGCAGTACTTC.